The rows below give T cell receptor beta chains drawn from one sample of a study of T cells in localized non-small cell lung cancer. Assay: immunoSEQ multiplex PCR; the TCRdb copy retains only in-frame clones and omits some. In the table there are under 3,000 clones, about 30% of which are singletons. The source was normal lung tissue next to the tumor, collected before any cancer treatment. The receptor set was obtained from a woman aged 35 to 75 with stage II squamous cell lung carcinoma. Each CDR3 is given with its conserved first and last residue. The D gene is left open where the match is weak. For some rows the clone size is stated as once, few or many, or as a class when expanded; others skip it.

clone_size d_call j_call v_call cdr3_nt cdr3_aa
few - TRBJ2-7 TRBV18 TGTGCCAGCTCAGACGCCGCCTACGAGCAGTACTTC CASSDAAYEQYF
- - TRBJ2-2 TRBV14 TGTGCCAGCTCAGACACCGGGGAGCTGTTTTTT CASSDTGELFF
few - TRBJ2-1 TRBV7-5 TGTGCCAGCAGCTTAGACTGGGCGGGAGTCAATGAGCAGTTCTTC CASSLDWAGVNEQFF
few - TRBJ1-5 TRBV6-8 TGTGCCAGCAGAAGGTCCCCAAATCAGCCCCAGCATTTT CASRRSPNQPQHF
- - TRBJ2-1 TRBV11-3 TGTGCCAGCAGTAAGACGGGAGTAAGCAATGAGCAGTTCTTC CASSKTGVSNEQFF
- TRBD2 TRBJ2-1 TRBV6-1 TGTGCCAGCAGTGAAGCCCCGGGACTAGCGGGACCTAACAATGAGCAGTTCTTC CASSEAPGLAGPNNEQFF
- TRBD2 TRBJ2-3 TRBV15 TGTGCCACCAGCAGAGACTCCCTACTAGCGGTGACCACAGATACGCAGTATTTT CATSRDSLLAVTTDTQYF
- - TRBJ1-4 TRBV11-3 TGTGCCAGCAGCCCCGACGGGGGGCTCCGGGCGGAAAAACTGTTTTTT CASSPDGGLRAEKLFF
few - TRBJ1-1 TRBV28 TGTGCCAGCAGTTTATTGGGGCTTGACCCTTTCTTT CASSLLGLDPFF
few TRBD1 TRBJ2-5 TRBV30 TGTGCCTGGAGTGCCGGACAGGCGGGCCAAGAGACCCAGTACTTC CAWSAGQAGQETQYF
- - TRBJ1-1 TRBV5-1 TGCGCCAGCAGCTTCGTAGTTCGGGGTACTGAAGCTTTCTTT CASSFVVRGTEAFF
few TRBD1 TRBJ1-2 TRBV30 TGTGCCTGGAGTGTAGGGGACAGTACTAAGGATGGCTACACCTTC CAWSVGDSTKDGYTF
- TRBD1 TRBJ1-1 TRBV7-2 TGTGCCAGCAACAGGGGAGGAAAGACTGAAGCTTTCTTT CASNRGGKTEAFF
- TRBD2 TRBJ2-7 TRBV19 TGTGCCAGTAGTTATTGGGGAGTAGCGGGAGTACGCGAGCAGTACTTC CASSYWGVAGVREQYF
- - TRBJ1-1 TRBV12-5 TGTGCTAGTGGTTATGGGATAACTGAAGCTTTCTTT CASGYGITEAFF
few - TRBJ1-4 TRBV30 TGTGCCTTCCTGGGGGGAGACGGATCGGGTGAAAAACTGTTTTTT CAFLGGDGSGEKLFF
- TRBD1 TRBJ1-5 TRBV30 TGTGCCTGGAGTAGGAGACAGGGGAACGGAGGGGATCAGCCCCAGCATTTT CAWSRRQGNGGDQPQHF
medium-sized - TRBJ2-7 TRBV28 TGTGCCAGCAGCCTAGGGGGAGAAGGCGTCAGGGCCAACGAGCAGTACTTC CASSLGGEGVRANEQYF
- - TRBJ1-2 TRBV29-1 TGCAGCGTTGGTGGGGAAGGGCGAGGCTACACCTTC CSVGGEGRGYTF
few - TRBJ2-7 TRBV29-1 TGCAGCGTTGAAGGGGGCGGGGACGTGAGCTCCTACGAGCAGTACTTC CSVEGGGDVSSYEQYF
- - TRBJ2-1 TRBV11-3 TGTGCCAGCAGCCCCAGCGGGGACACCTACAATGAGCAGTTCTTC CASSPSGDTYNEQFF
- - TRBJ2-7 TRBV28 TGTGCCAGCAGTTCCCGTCCCAAGAACGAGCAGTACTTC CASSSRPKNEQYF
few - TRBJ1-3 TRBV14 TGTGCCAGCAGCCAGAGGGGAGGCCTCTCTGGAAACACCATATATTTT CASSQRGGLSGNTIYF
few TRBD2 TRBJ2-2 TRBV11-3 TGTGCCAGCAGCTCTAGCGGGAGGGCCACCGGGGAGCTGTTTTTT CASSSSGRATGELFF
few TRBD2 TRBJ2-3 TRBV9 TGTGCCAGCAGCGTCGGGACTAGCGGCACAGATACGCAGTATTTT CASSVGTSGTDTQYF
- TRBD2 TRBJ2-3 TRBV12-5 TGTGCTAGTGGTTTGATCACTAGCGGGAGAAGCGATACGCAGTATTTT CASGLITSGRSDTQYF
- TRBD2 TRBJ2-1 TRBV15 TGTGCCACCAGCAGATTTGGACTAGTTTTTGATGATTCCTACAATGAGCAGTTCTTC CATSRFGLVFDDSYNEQFF
- TRBD1 TRBJ2-7 TRBV6-8 TGTGCCAGCAGCTCGGGACAGGGGCGCTTCGAGCAGTACTTC CASSSGQGRFEQYF
medium-sized - TRBJ1-1 TRBV6-8 TGTGCCAGCAGTTACGGAGGGGTTCTGAACACTGAAGCTTTCTTT CASSYGGVLNTEAFF